This TCR beta chain was recovered during a study of T cell responses to AZD1222 COVID-19 vaccine. With 5 bases removed from V and 11 bases from J, the gap between germline ends came to 18 bases. The CDR3 spans 13 residues. CDR1 and CDR2 from the germline V gene are SNHLY and FYNNEI. The repertoire was sequenced with immunoSEQ multiplex PCR; TCRdb's copy has only in-frame clones and lacks some. Altogether just over 80,000 clones are present, 75% to 90% being singletons, with the ten largest covering 5.7%. This clone has more than one count but fewer than ten. The V gene is TRBV2, the J gene TRBJ1-1; D is perhaps TRBD1 (5 bases). This TCR was sampled from an adult in good health. This specimen consisted of peripheral blood, obtained on day 0 of AZD1222 vaccination. CDR3: CASSHFVGREAFF. The DNA of the CDR3 is TGTGCCAGCAGTCACTTCGTTGGCAGGGAGGCTTTCTTT.